Below, 2 T cell receptor beta chains from the same sample are listed, as sequenced in a study of OX40 agonist ivuxolimab in advanced cancers. Profiling relied on immunoSEQ multiplex PCR, and the TCRdb table lists in-frame clones only, not all of them. The sample shows over 60,000 clones, 80% to 90% of them seen only once. The source was CD4+ or CD8+ T cells sorted from blood, collected in a trial of the OX40 agonist ivuxolimab. All receptors come from an adult with an advanced solid tumor such as melanoma, head and neck, liver or kidney cancer.

This chain links TRBV11-3 with TRBJ2-2; D not certain. This CDR3 is 14 amino acids long. The V end lost 3 bases, the J end lost 2 bases, and 7 bases lay between the germline ends. Germline V gives CDR1 SGHNT, CDR2 YENEEA. The CDR3 is CASSLFRNTGELFF. CDR3 bases: TGTGCCAGCAGCTTGTTCAGAAACACCGGGGAGCTGTTTTTT.

The CDR3 loop reads CASGGQTYEQYF. The CDR3 coding sequence is TGTGCCAGCGGAGGACAGACCTACGAGCAGTACTTC. J is TRBJ2-7 and V is TRBV2, with a possible D match to TRBD1 (6 bases). Germline V lookup: CDR1 SNHLY, CDR2 FYNNEI. The CDR3 extends over 12 amino acids. V was clipped by 8 bases and J by 2 bases, with 10 bases between them.